This paragraph covers one T cell receptor beta chain sequence. These data belong to a study of T cell repertoires in cytomegalovirus infection. As for the study in general: Shared public TCR beta signatures pointed to both CMV infection and a matching HLA type.

TCRdb ran MiXCR on the reads and lists one entry per CDR3 protein. The table shows some 600,000 distinct CDR3 sequences, with less than 25% occurring only once. Sequencing used CD8+ T cells from PBMCs. The receptor was isolated from a human donor in good health (CMV status not recorded). Some clones in this sample may be carry-over from other donors' samples.

The CDR3: CASSLPTSGLTDTQYF. For the CDR3, the DNA is TGTGCCAGCAGTTTACCGACTAGCGGTCTCACAGATACGCAGTATTTT. The rearrangement links TRBV28 to TRBJ2-3; 9 bases are shared with TRBD2. The CDR3 loop spans 16 amino acids. With V trimmed by 2 bases and J by 2 bases, 5 bases remained unmatched. The germline V gene has CDR1 MDHEN and CDR2 SYDVKM.